This TCR beta chain was sequenced in a study of blood T cell repertoires in COVID-19. At the level of the study: Acute and convalescent COVID-19 samples came from the United States, Italy and Spain. Sample material is recorded as cDNA or gDNA derived from T cells, B-cell-depleted T cells, or PBMCs.

Methods used by the authors: Estimation of nucleated cell counts relied on the amplification of reference gene primers. TCRdb's table, derived via immunoSEQ multiplex PCR, lists solely in-frame clones and lacks some. D and trimming were read from the DNA, whereas the V and J calls and clone size are those reported in that table. The table lists around 99,000 clones, roughly 83% of them singletons. This clonotype originated in a human donor in a cohort sampled during active COVID-19. The material sequenced was peripheral blood.

In DNA form, the CDR3 reads TGTGCCACCAGTCCTCTGGACAGGGTTCAAATTGAAGCTTTCTTT. Protein sequence: CATSPLDRVQIEAFF. The chain employs TRBV24-1 and TRBJ1-1; 8 bases fit TRBD1. Germline lookup yields CDR1 KGHDR and CDR2 SFDVKD. The CDR3 is made up of 15 amino acids. The ends lost 6 bases at V and 7 bases at J; junction bases unmatched: 12.